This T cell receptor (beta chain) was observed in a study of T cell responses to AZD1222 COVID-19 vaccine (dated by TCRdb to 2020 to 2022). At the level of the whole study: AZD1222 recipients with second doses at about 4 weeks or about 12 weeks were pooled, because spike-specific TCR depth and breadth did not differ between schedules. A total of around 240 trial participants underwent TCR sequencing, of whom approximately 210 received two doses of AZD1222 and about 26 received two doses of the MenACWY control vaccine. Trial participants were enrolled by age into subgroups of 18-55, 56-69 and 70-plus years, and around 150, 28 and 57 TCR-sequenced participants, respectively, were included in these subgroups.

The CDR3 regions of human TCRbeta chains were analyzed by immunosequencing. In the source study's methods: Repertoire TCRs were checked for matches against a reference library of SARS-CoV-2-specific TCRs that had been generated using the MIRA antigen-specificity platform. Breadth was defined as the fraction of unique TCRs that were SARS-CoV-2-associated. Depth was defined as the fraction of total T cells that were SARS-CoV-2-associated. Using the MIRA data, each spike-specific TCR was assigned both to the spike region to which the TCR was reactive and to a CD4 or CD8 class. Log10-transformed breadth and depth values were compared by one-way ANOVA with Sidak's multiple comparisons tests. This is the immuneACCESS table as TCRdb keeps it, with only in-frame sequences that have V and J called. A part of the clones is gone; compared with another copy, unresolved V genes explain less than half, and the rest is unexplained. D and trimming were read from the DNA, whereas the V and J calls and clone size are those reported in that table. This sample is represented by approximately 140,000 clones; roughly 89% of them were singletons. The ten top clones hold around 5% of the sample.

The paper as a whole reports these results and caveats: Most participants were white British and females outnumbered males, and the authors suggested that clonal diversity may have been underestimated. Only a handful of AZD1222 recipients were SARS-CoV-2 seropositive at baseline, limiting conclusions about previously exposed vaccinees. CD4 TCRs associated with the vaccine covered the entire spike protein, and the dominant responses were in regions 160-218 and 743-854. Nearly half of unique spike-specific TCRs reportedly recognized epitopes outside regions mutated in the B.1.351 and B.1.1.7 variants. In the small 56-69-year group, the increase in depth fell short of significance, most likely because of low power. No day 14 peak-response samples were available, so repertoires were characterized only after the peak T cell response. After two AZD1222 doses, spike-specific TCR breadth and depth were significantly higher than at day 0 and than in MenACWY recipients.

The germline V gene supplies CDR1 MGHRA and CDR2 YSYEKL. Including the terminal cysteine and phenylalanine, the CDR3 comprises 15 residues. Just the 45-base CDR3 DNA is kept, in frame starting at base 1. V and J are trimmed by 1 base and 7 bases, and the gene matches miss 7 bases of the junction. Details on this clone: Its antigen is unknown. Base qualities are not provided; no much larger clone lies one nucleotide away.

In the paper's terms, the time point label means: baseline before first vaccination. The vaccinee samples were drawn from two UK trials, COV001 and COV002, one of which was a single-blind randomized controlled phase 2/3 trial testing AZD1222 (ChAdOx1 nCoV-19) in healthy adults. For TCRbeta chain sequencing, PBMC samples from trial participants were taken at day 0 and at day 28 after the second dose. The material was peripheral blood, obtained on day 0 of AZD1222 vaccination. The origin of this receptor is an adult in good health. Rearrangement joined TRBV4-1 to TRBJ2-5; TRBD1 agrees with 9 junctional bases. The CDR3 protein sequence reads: CASSQGGTGSGTQYF. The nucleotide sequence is TGCGCCAGCAGCCAAGGCGGGACAGGGAGTGGGACCCAGTACTTC.